This T cell receptor beta chain was retrieved from a study of shared clonotypes between healthy human individuals (TCRdb year 2020). Broadly, across the study: The cohort included a few men and a couple of women between 18 and 49 years of age. Per donor, three plates each were used for CD4 naive and CD4 memory, two for CD8 naive, and one for CD8 memory. To estimate repertoire size and how much clonotypes are shared between individuals, the study performed deep sequencing of blood TCR repertoires from about five healthy adults. Libraries were prepared and TCR repertoires were sequenced by different laboratories using diverse techniques, in order to increase sequencing depth and limit assay-specific biases. Leukapheresis yielded between about 0.9 and 10 billion PBMCs per donor.

Using the deep immunoSEQ assay, multiplex PCR amplified TCR CDR3 regions from genomic DNA. Genomic DNA extracted from each cell subset was distributed evenly over all wells of several immunoSEQ 96-well plates, and each plate served as one replicate. For sorted subsets, approximately 0.2 ug of genomic DNA, equivalent to some 30,000 T cell genomes, went into each replicate PCR. Purified libraries were measured with a Qubit 3.0 fluorometer, size-checked on a Bioanalyzer 2100, and measured again with the KAPA Library Quantification kit. Every immunoSEQ 96-well plate was sequenced on a separate single-read 150-cycle Illumina NextSeq 550 flow cell. The authors' pipeline ran thus. The immunoSEQ output contained only junctional sequences without quality scores, so filtering could not match that applied to full-length reads. Sequences were annotated with PyIR, a Python wrapper for IgBLAST v1.9, and V/J genes and CDR3 were assigned using IMGT germline references. Any read was removed if the V/J assignment was weak (E-value above 1e-6), the CDR3 was missing, or the read contained stop codons, out-of-frame junctions, or ambiguous translated residues. V3J clonotypes were defined as sequences sharing the same inferred V gene, J gene, and CDR3 amino acid sequence. To compute the percentage overlap between repertoires, the number of shared unique clonotypes was divided by the size of the smaller repertoire. Richness of each repertoire was evaluated using RTK rarefaction, the Chao1 estimator, and Recon v2.1 estimates of unobserved clonotypes. For all TCRbeta clonotypes obtained by the gDNA method from a handful of donors, generation probabilities were computed with OLGA. What TCRdb holds here is the immuneACCESS table cut down to in-frame rearrangements. Part of the clones is not present; checked against another copy, under half of the missing clones reflect an unresolved V gene, and the others are unexplained. The DNA was the basis for D and trimming; V, J and clone size are from that table. The sample table contains some 1.5 million clones; only one count was recorded for 98% of them. The ten most abundant clones make up roughly 0.4% of the sample.

Donors were healthy HIV-negative adults with no recently reported acute infections or vaccinations. All donors were Caucasian adults living in Nashville, Tennessee, USA. CD4+ T cells were enriched by magnetic negative selection; naive cells were then positively selected on CD45RA, and the negative fraction formed the memory subset. After blood collection by leukapheresis, PBMCs were isolated using Ficoll-Histopaque density gradient centrifugation and then cryopreserved in the vapor phase of liquid nitrogen. Purity and quantity of every magnetically sorted T cell population were checked by analytical flow cytometry. Each sorted fraction had its genomic DNA isolated and then quantified by UV absorbance on a Nanodrop 2000c. This clone appeared once. No cognate antigen has been identified for it. The input lacks base qualities; no much larger clone sits a single base away. Additional DNA sequences in this sample encode the identical CDR3.

V is cut by 6 bases and J by 2 bases, and the space between the germline ends is 7 bases. From cysteine to phenylalanine, the CDR3 is 12 amino acids long. The DNA shown is the 36-base CDR3, in frame from base 1. Via the germline V gene, CDR1 is MDHEN and CDR2 SYDVKM. Study-level results and caveats: Naive subsets generally had larger estimated clonotype richness than memory subsets did. Higher generation probabilities were observed for clonotypes shared by all four sorted-subset donors than for non-shared clonotypes. Incomplete sequencing was indicated by rarefaction of sorted-subset datasets, despite the large sequencing depth. Only blood was sampled, and tissue TCR repertoires likely differ from those in blood. Sharing across four donors was observed for around 5% of naive CD4, over 3% of naive CD8, about 2.3% of memory CD4, and around 0.4% of memory CD8 clonotypes. Because the study included a small number of donors, the genetic and exposure-history diversity represented was limited. Pairwise subsampling indicated that sequencing depth was expected to affect the degree of clonotype sharing among donors.

Source material: naive CD4+ T cells sorted from blood. What this sample's cell subset or site label stands for: CD45RA+ positively selected. The receptor was isolated from a man younger than 45 in good health. Rearrangement joined TRBV28 to TRBJ1-1, with the identity of the D gene unclear. The DNA sequence reads TGTGCCAGCAGGGAACAAAACACTGAAGCTTTCTTT. Translated, this is CASREQNTEAFF.